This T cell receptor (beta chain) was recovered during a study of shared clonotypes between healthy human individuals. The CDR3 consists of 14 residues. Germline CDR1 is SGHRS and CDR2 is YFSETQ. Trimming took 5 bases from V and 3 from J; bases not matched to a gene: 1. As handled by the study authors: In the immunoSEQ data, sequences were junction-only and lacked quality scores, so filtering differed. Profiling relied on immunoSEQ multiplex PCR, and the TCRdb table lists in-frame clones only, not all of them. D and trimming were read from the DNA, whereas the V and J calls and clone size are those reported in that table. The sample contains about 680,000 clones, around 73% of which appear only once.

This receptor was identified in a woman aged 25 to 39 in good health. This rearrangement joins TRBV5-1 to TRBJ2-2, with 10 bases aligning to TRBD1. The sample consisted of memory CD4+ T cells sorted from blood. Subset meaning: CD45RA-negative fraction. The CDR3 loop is CASSGQGDTGELFF. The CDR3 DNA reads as TGCGCCAGCAGTGGACAGGGGGACACCGGGGAGCTGTTTTTT.